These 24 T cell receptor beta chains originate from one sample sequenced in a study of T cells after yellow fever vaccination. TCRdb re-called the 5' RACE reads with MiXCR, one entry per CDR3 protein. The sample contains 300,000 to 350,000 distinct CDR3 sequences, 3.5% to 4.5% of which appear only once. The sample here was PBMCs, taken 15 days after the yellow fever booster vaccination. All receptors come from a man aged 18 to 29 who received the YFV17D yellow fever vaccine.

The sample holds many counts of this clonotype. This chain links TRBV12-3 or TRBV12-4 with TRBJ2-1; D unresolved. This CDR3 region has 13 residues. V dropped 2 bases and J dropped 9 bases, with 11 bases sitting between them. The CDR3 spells CASSLLLWPEQFF. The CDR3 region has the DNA TGTGCCAGCAGTTTATTGTTATGGCCTGAGCAGTTCTTC.

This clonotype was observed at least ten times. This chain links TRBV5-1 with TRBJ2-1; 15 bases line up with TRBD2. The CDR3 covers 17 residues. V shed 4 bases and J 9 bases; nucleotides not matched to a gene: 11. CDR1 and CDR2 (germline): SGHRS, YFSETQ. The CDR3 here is CASSSGLAGGLGGEQFF. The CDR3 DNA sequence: TGCGCCAGCAGCAGTGGACTAGCGGGGGGGCTTGGTGGTGAGCAGTTCTTC.

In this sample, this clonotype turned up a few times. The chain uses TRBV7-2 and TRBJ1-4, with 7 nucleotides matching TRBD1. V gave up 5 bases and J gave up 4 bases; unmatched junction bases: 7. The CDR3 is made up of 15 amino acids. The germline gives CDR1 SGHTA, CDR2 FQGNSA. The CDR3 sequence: CASSVQGSHNEKLFF. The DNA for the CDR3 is TGTGCCAGCAGCGTACAGGGGTCTCATAATGAAAAACTGTTTTTT.

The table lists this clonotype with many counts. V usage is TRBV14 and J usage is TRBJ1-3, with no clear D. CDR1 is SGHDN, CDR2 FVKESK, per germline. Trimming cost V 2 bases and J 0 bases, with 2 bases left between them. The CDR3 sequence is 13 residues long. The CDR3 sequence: CASSQTSGNTIYF. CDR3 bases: TGTGCCAGCAGCCAAACCTCTGGAAACACCATATATTTT.

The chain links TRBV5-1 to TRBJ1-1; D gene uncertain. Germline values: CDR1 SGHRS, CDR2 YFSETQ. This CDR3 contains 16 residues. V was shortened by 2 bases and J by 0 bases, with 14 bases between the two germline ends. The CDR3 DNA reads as TGCGCCAGCAGCTTTTCCCCCTCCCGGGTGAACACTGAAGCTTTCTTT. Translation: CASSFSPSRVNTEAFF.

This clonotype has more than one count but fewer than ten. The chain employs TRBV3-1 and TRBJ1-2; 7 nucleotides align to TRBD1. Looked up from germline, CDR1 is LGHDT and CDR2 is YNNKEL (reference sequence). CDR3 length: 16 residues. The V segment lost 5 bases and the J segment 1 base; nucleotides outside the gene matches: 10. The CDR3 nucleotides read TGTGCCAGCAGCTTCCTTAGGGGGCGAAGTAACTATGGCTACACCTTC. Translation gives CASSFLRGRSNYGYTF.

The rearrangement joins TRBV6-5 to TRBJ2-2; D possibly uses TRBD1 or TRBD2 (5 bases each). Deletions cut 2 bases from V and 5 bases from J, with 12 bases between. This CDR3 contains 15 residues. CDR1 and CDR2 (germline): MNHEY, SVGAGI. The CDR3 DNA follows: TGTGCCAGCAGTTACACCCATGGGGGAACCGGGGAGCTGTTTTTT. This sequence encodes CASSYTHGGTGELFF.

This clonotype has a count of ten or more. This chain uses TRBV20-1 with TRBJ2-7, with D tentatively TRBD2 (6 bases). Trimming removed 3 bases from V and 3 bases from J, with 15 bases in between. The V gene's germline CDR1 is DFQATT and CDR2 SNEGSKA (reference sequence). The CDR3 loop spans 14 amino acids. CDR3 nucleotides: TGCAGTGCTAGTCGTCCGGGACTGTACTACGAGCAGTACTTC. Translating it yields CSASRPGLYYEQYF.

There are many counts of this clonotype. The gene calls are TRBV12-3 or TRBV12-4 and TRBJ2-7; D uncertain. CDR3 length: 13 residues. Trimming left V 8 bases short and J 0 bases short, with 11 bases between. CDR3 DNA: TGTGCCAGCTCTGCCTCGAGCTCCTACGAGCAGTACTTC. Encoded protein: CASSASSSYEQYF.

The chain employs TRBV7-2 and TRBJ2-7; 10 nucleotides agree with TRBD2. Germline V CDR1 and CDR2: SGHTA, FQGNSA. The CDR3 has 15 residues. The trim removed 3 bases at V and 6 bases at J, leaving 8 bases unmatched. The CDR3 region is CASSLISGGPPEQYF. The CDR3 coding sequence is TGTGCCAGCAGCTTGATTAGCGGGGGGCCCCCCGAGCAGTACTTC.

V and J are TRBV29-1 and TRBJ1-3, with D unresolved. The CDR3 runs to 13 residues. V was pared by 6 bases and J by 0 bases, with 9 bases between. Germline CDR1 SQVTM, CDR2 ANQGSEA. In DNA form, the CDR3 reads TGCAGCGTCCGCGCCTTCTCTGGAAACACCATATATTTT. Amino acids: CSVRAFSGNTIYF.

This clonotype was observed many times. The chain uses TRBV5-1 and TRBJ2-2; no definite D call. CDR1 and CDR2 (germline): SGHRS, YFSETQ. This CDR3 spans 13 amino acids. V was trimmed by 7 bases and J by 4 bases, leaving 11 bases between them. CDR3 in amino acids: CASRLDGTGELFF. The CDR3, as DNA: TGCGCCAGCCGGCTAGACGGCACCGGGGAGCTGTTTTTT.

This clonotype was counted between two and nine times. The DNA for the CDR3 is TGCGCCAGCAGCTTGGGGTGGGACACCGATAATGAAAAACTGTTTTTT. Translation: CASSLGWDTDNEKLFF. The chain joins TRBV5-1 to TRBJ1-4, with D possibly TRBD1 on 6 matching bases. The CDR3 is made up of 16 amino acids. Germline CDR1 is SGHRS and CDR2 is YFSETQ. Trimming took off 0 bases at V and 4 bases at J, with 13 bases between the two ends.

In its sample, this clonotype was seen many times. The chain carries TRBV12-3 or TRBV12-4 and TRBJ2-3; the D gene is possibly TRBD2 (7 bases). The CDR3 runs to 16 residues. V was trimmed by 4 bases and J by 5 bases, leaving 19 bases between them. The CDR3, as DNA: TGTGCCAGCAGTTGGGGGATGGGGGGGCCTCGAGATACGCAGTATTTT. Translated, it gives CASSWGMGGPRDTQYF.

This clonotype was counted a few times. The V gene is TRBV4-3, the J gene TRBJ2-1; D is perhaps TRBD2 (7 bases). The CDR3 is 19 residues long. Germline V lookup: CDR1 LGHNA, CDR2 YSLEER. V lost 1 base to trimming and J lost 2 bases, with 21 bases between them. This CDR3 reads CASSQGLSWGGGPYNEQFF. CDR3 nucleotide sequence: TGCGCCAGCAGCCAAGGGCTTTCTTGGGGGGGGGGCCCCTACAATGAGCAGTTCTTC.

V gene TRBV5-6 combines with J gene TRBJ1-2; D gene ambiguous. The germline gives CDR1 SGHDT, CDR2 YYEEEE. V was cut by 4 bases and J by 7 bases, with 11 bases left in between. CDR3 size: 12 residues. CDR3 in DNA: TGTGCCAGCAGCCCGGGGTCGTTTGGCTACACCTTC. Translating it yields CASSPGSFGYTF.

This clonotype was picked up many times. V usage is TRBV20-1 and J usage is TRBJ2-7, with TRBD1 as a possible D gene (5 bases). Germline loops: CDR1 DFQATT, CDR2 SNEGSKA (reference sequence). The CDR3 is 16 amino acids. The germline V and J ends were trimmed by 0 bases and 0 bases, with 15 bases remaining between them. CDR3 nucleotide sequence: TGCAGTGCTAGAGATCTTGGTAGGGGCCCCTCCTACGAGCAGTACTTC. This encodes CSARDLGRGPSYEQYF.

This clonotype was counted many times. DNA for the CDR3: TGTGCCAGCAGCGAATCGACAGGGTATGGCTACACCTTC. Its translation is CASSESTGYGYTF. The rearrangement links TRBV11-2 to TRBJ1-2, with 7 bases lining up with TRBD1. The V and J ends lost 5 bases and 5 bases, in that order; junction bases with no gene match: 5. The germline V gene has CDR1 SGHAT and CDR2 FQNNGV. The CDR3 totals 13 residues.

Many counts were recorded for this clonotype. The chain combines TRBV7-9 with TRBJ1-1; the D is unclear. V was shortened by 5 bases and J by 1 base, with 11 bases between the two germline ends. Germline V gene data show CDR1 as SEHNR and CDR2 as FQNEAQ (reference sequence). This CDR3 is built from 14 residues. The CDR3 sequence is CASSLHTGNTEAFF. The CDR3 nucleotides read TGTGCCAGCAGCCTCCACACCGGGAACACTGAAGCTTTCTTT.

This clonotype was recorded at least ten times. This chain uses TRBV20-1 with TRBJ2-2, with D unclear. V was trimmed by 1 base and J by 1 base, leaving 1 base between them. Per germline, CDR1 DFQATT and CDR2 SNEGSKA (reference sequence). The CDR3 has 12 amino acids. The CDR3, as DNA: TGCAGTGCTAGAGTGAACACCGGGGAGCTGTTTTTT. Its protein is CSARVNTGELFF.

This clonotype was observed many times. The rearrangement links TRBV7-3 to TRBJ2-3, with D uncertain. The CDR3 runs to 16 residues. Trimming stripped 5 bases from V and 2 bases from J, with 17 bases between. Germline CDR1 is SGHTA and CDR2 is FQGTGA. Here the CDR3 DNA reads TGTGCCAGCAGCCTCCCCGCCACGGGTACCACAGATACGCAGTATTTT. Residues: CASSLPATGTTDTQYF.

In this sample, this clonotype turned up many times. The CDR3 region has the DNA TGTGCCAGCAGCCGCTCAGGGAACATCTACGAGCAGTACTTC. Translating gives CASSRSGNIYEQYF. This chain connects TRBV27 to TRBJ2-7, with D possibly TRBD1 on 5 matching bases. In germline, CDR1 is MNHEY, CDR2 SMNVEV (reference sequence). The ends were cut back, 6 bases at V and 3 bases at J, with 15 bases in the middle. The CDR3 length is 14 residues.

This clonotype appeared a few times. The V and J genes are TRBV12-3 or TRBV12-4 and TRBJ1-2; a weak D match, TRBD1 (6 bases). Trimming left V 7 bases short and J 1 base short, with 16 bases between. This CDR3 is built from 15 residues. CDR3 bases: TGTGCCAGCAACCTCGGACAGCCTGGTAACTATGGCTACACCTTC. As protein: CASNLGQPGNYGYTF.

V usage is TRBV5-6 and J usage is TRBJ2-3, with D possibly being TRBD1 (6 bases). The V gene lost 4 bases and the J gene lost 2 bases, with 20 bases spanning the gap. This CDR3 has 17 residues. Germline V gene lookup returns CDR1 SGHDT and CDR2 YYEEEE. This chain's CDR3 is CASSLYGIQGPTDTQYF. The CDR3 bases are TGTGCCAGCAGCCTTTATGGGATTCAGGGGCCCACAGATACGCAGTATTTT. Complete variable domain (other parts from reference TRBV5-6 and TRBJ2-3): DAGVTQSPTHLIKTRGQQVTLRCSPKSGHDTVSWYQQALGQGPQFIFQYYEEEERQRGNFPDRFSGHQFPNYSSELNVNALLLGDSALYLCASSLYGIQGPTDTQYFGPGTRLTVL.